Listed below are T cell receptor beta chains from one sample, sequenced in a study of shared clonotypes between healthy human individuals. Produced via immunoSEQ multiplex PCR; TCRdb's table is partial and in-frame only. The sample has more than 850,000 clones; around 78% are singletons. The sequenced sample consisted of memory CD4+ T cells from PBMCs. These receptors were taken from a man younger than 35 in good health. Some clones in this sample may be carry-over from other donors' samples. CDR3s include the opening cysteine and the closing phenylalanine or tryptophan. The D gene is left open where the match is weak. Not all rows give a size; the values are once, few, many and, for expanded clones, a class.

.,TRBJ2-7,.,TRBV28,CASSRSPLLYF,TGTGCCAGCAGTCGGTCTCCGTTGTTGTACTTC
.,TRBJ2-1,.,TRBV30,CAWQLDTPDNEQFF,TGTGCCTGGCAACTAGACACCCCTGACAATGAGCAGTTCTTC
.,TRBJ2-1,.,TRBV7-3,CASSLNGGRGNEQFF,TGTGCCAGCAGCTTAAATGGGGGCAGGGGCAATGAGCAGTTCTTC
.,TRBJ2-3,.,TRBV27,CASSFYSRTDTQYF,TGTGCCAGCAGTTTTTACAGTCGCACAGATACGCAGTATTTT
TRBD2,TRBJ2-7,once,TRBV5-6,CASSPPLDSGRTYEQYF,TGTGCCAGCAGCCCGCCCCTAGATAGCGGGCGGACCTACGAGCAGTACTTC
TRBD2,TRBJ2-5,.,TRBV7-9,CASSFGLAGKETQYF,TGTGCCAGCAGTTTTGGACTAGCGGGAAAAGAGACCCAGTACTTC
.,TRBJ2-1,.,TRBV7-2,CASSPDGYNEQFF,TGTGCCAGCAGCCCAGACGGGTACAATGAGCAGTTCTTC
.,TRBJ1-1,.,TRBV2,CASSGEVDTEAFF,TGTGCCAGCAGTGGCGAGGTCGACACTGAAGCTTTCTTT
.,TRBJ1-1,.,TRBV2,CASNPPRVLNTEAFF,TGTGCCAGCAACCCACCGCGGGTCCTGAACACTGAAGCTTTCTTT
.,TRBJ2-1,.,TRBV9,CASSVEGSPQNEQFF,TGTGCCAGCAGCGTAGAGGGGAGCCCTCAAAATGAGCAGTTCTTC
.,TRBJ2-2,.,TRBV7-2,CASSLGTRTGELFF,TGTGCCAGCAGCTTAGGGACTCGCACCGGGGAGCTGTTTTTT
TRBD1,TRBJ1-5,once,TRBV2,CASRGDRPNQPQHF,TGTGCCAGCAGAGGGGACAGACCCAATCAGCCCCAGCATTTT
TRBD1,TRBJ1-2,.,TRBV27,CASSSGQGDGYTF,TGTGCCAGCAGTTCCGGACAGGGCGATGGCTACACCTTC
.,TRBJ2-6,.,TRBV29-1,CSVLDSSGANVLTF,TGCAGCGTTTTGGACAGCTCTGGGGCCAACGTCCTGACTTTC
.,TRBJ2-5,.,TRBV28,CASRTPMVEQETQYF,TGTGCCAGCAGGACTCCCATGGTAGAACAAGAGACCCAGTACTTC
.,TRBJ2-3,.,TRBV7-8,CASSLDSGRWDTQYF,TGTGCCAGCAGCTTAGACAGCGGCCGGTGGGATACGCAGTATTTT
.,TRBJ2-5,.,TRBV5-4,CASIPPGRDQETQYF,TGTGCCAGCATACCTCCGGGGCGGGACCAAGAGACCCAGTACTTC
.,TRBJ1-2,.,TRBV19,CASSIPGPLAGYGYTF,TGTGCCAGTAGTATTCCGGGTCCTCTAGCGGGGTATGGCTACACCTTC
TRBD2,TRBJ2-1,many,TRBV4-1,CASSQEGGLAGFRNEQFF,TGCGCCAGCAGCCAAGAAGGGGGACTAGCGGGATTCCGGAATGAGCAGTTCTTC
.,TRBJ2-5,.,TRBV29-1,CSGGEYQETQYF,TGCAGCGGGGGGGAGTACCAAGAGACCCAGTACTTC
.,TRBJ1-2,.,TRBV29-1,CSVRPEWYGYTF,TGCAGCGTTCGCCCAGAATGGTATGGCTACACCTTC
.,TRBJ1-5,.,TRBV9,CASSLTFDGPQHF,TGTGCCAGCAGCCTAACTTTCGATGGGCCCCAGCATTTT
TRBD1,TRBJ1-2,.,TRBV7-2,CASSPPGQGHYGYTF,TGTGCCAGCAGCCCACCGGGACAGGGGCACTATGGCTACACCTTC
.,TRBJ2-1,.,TRBV27,CASSPLGQGPYNEQFF,TGTGCCAGCAGCCCCCTTGGGCAGGGACCCTACAATGAGCAGTTCTTC
.,TRBJ1-2,.,TRBV7-6,CASSLGNTGGYTF,TGTGCCAGCAGCTTAGGAAATACGGGCGGCTACACCTTC
.,TRBJ2-7,.,TRBV30,CAWSVRAPKGAPYEQYF,TGTGCCTGGAGTGTACGGGCACCCAAAGGGGCCCCCTACGAGCAGTACTTC
.,TRBJ2-5,.,TRBV28,CASSVPGVQETQYF,TGTGCCAGCAGCGTCCCCGGGGTCCAAGAGACCCAGTACTTC
.,TRBJ1-2,few,TRBV18,CASSPILGGYTF,TGTGCCAGCTCACCAATACTGGGTGGCTACACCTTC
.,TRBJ1-4,.,TRBV30,CAWSVGRVLGVTNEKLFF,TGTGCCTGGAGTGTGGGCAGGGTGTTGGGAGTAACTAATGAAAAACTGTTTTTT
.,TRBJ2-5,.,TRBV29-1,CSVDRQWNGETQYF,TGCAGCGTCGATCGGCAGTGGAATGGGGAGACCCAGTACTTC
.,TRBJ2-7,.,TRBV28,CASTSEGPYEQYF,TGTGCCAGCACCTCAGAAGGGCCTTACGAGCAGTACTTC
TRBD2,TRBJ2-1,.,TRBV5-4,CASSLDGTRTYNEQFF,TGTGCCAGCAGCTTGGATGGGACTAGGACCTACAATGAGCAGTTCTTC
.,TRBJ1-4,.,TRBV28,CASRLDEKLFF,TGTGCCAGCCGCTTAGATGAAAAACTGTTTTTT
TRBD2,TRBJ2-5,few,TRBV29-1,CSSRRGGSQETQYF,TGCAGCTCACGGCGGGGGGGCAGCCAAGAGACCCAGTACTTC
.,TRBJ2-2,.,TRBV7-2,CASIPPGPPTGELFF,TGTGCCAGCATCCCGCCGGGACCCCCGACCGGGGAGCTGTTTTTT
.,TRBJ2-2,few,TRBV15,CATSRDLLTGELFF,TGTGCCACCAGCAGAGATCTCCTAACCGGGGAGCTGTTTTTT
.,TRBJ1-5,.,TRBV28,CASSQKVPQHF,TGTGCCAGCAGTCAGAAAGTGCCCCAGCATTTT
TRBD1,TRBJ1-4,many,TRBV9,CASSVKGQANEKLFF,TGTGCCAGCAGCGTAAAGGGACAGGCGAATGAAAAACTGTTTTTT
.,TRBJ1-1,.,TRBV4-2,CASSQGVGEAFF,TGTGCCAGCAGCCAAGGCGTTGGTGAAGCTTTCTTT
TRBD1,TRBJ2-3,once,TRBV18,CASSPGGGTGGSDTQYF,TGTGCCAGCTCACCCGGAGGAGGGACAGGGGGATCAGATACGCAGTATTTT
.,TRBJ1-5,once,TRBV19,CASSIRDGYSNQPQHF,TGTGCCAGTAGTATAAGGGACGGATATAGCAATCAGCCCCAGCATTTT
.,TRBJ2-1,.,TRBV5-6,CASSLGIRVDNEQFF,TGTGCCAGCAGCTTGGGAATACGGGTTGACAATGAGCAGTTCTTC
.,TRBJ2-7,.,TRBV2,CASRRDLYEQYF,TGTGCCAGCAGACGGGACCTCTACGAGCAGTACTTC
TRBD1,TRBJ1-1,.,TRBV10-1,CASSERQGVGMNTEAFF,TGCGCCAGCAGTGAGAGACAGGGAGTCGGAATGAACACTGAAGCTTTCTTT
.,TRBJ2-1,few,TRBV5-1,CASSQTGATYNEQFF,TGCGCCAGCAGCCAAACGGGGGCCACCTACAATGAGCAGTTCTTC
.,TRBJ2-7,.,TRBV6-1,CASTKTGAYEQYF,TGTGCCAGCACGAAGACAGGCGCCTACGAGCAGTACTTC